This is a list of T cell receptor beta chains from one sample in a study of cytomegalovirus exposure and HLA in healthy donors. TCRdb's table, derived via immunoSEQ multiplex PCR, lists solely in-frame clones and lacks some. Its clone listing holds about 120,000 clones. Sequenced sample: PBMCs. Receptor source: a man in his late teens or twenties in good health and CMV-seronegative. Each CDR3 is given with its conserved first and last residue. The order of the fields is V gene, CDR3 protein.

v_gene: TRBV7-9
CDR3aa: CASSLASSSSYNSPLHF

v_gene: TRBV15
CDR3aa: CATSRDREGNQPQHF

v_gene: TRBV20-1
CDR3aa: CSARENEQFF

v_gene: TRBV15
CDR3aa: CATTGLYNQPQHF

v_gene: TRBV28
CDR3aa: CASRPRGGTDTQYF

v_gene: TRBV5-1
CDR3aa: CASSAGPGLAGLPDTQYF

v_gene: TRBV10-2
CDR3aa: CATSGQGHEQFF

v_gene: TRBV7-9
CDR3aa: CASSLSASYEQYF

v_gene: TRBV7-9
CDR3aa: CASSPRTSGSGDEQFF

v_gene: TRBV19
CDR3aa: CTSSPDRGGYTF

v_gene: TRBV15
CDR3aa: CATYGGEKTQYF

v_gene: TRBV5-4
CDR3aa: CASSSRGQTYEQYF

v_gene: TRBV5-1
CDR3aa: CASSEVPPGTGKYEQYF

v_gene: TRBV19
CDR3aa: CASNDYREGATEAFF